Listed below are T cell receptor beta chains from one sample, sequenced in a study of blood T cell repertoires in COVID-19. Clones were read by immunoSEQ multiplex PCR, and TCRdb kept only the in-frame ones, dropping some. The sample yields about 350,000 clones, roughly nine tenths seen once. Sequenced material: peripheral blood. The receptors shown here come from a woman aged 60-75 years with COVID-19, enrolled during active disease. The CDR3 runs from the conserved cysteine through the conserved F or W. Each record gives: V gene, J gene, D gene, clone size, CDR3 length, CDR3 protein, CDR3 DNA. D genes are given only for firm matches. For some rows the clone size is stated as once, few or many, or as a class when expanded; others skip it.

TRBV5-1	TRBJ2-5	.	.	18	CASSLEGPWSLTQETQYF	TGCGCCAGCAGCTTGGAGGGGCCGTGGAGCCTAACCCAAGAGACCCAGTACTTC
TRBV28	TRBJ1-2	.	.	14	CASTPLPGEDGYTF	TGTGCCAGCACCCCCCTTCCGGGGGAGGATGGCTACACCTTC
TRBV7-3	TRBJ1-2	TRBD1	few	14	CASSPTGGFNGYTF	TGTGCCAGCAGCCCGACAGGGGGCTTTAATGGCTACACCTTC
TRBV6-5	TRBJ2-7	TRBD1	.	12	CASRSTGGEQYF	TGTGCCAGCAGGTCGACAGGGGGCGAGCAGTACTTC
TRBV28	TRBJ2-7	.	.	15	CASSFQSPGQEEQYF	TGTGCCAGCAGTTTTCAATCCCCAGGGCAGGAAGAGCAGTACTTC
TRBV11-2	TRBJ2-3	TRBD1	.	15	CASSLLGQGSDTQYF	TGTGCCAGCAGCTTATTGGGACAGGGGTCAGATACGCAGTATTTT
TRBV5-1	TRBJ2-7	TRBD2	.	13	CASSQGGGSEQYF	TGCGCCAGCAGCCAGGGCGGGGGTTCCGAGCAGTACTTC
TRBV7-7	TRBJ2-5	TRBD2	.	15	CASSLRGGAGETQYF	TGTGCCAGCAGCTTACGCGGGGGGGCCGGAGAGACCCAGTACTTC
TRBV7-8	TRBJ1-1	.	once	13	CASSRGGSTEAFF	TGTGCCAGCAGCCGGGGGGGGAGCACTGAAGCTTTCTTT
TRBV7-3	TRBJ2-3	TRBD2	.	14	CASSSSGLTDTQYF	TGTGCCAGCAGCTCTAGCGGACTCACAGATACGCAGTATTTT
TRBV15	TRBJ1-6	.	.	13	CATSRAFYSPLHF	TGTGCCACCAGCAGAGCCTTCTATTCACCCCTCCACTTT
TRBV18	TRBJ1-2	TRBD1	.	14	CASSPSRDSYGYTF	TGTGCCAGCTCACCGAGCCGGGACAGCTATGGCTACACCTTC
TRBV11-2	TRBJ2-7	.	once	15	CASTKGDQSSYEQYF	TGTGCCAGCACCAAGGGGGATCAGAGCTCCTACGAGCAGTACTTC
TRBV6-5	TRBJ1-1	TRBD1	.	14	CASTTGRLNTEAFF	TGTGCCAGCACGACAGGGCGTTTGAACACTGAAGCTTTCTTT
TRBV4-1	TRBJ1-1	.	once	14	CASSQVRGGTEAFF	TGCGCCAGCAGCCAAGTAAGGGGTGGCACTGAAGCTTTCTTT
TRBV7-2	TRBJ1-1	.	.	14	CASSLGGMNTEAFF	TGTGCCAGCAGCTTAGGGGGCATGAACACTGAAGCTTTCTTT
TRBV5-1	TRBJ1-6	.	.	15	CASSLGQVYNSPLHF	TGCGCCAGCAGCTTGGGACAGGTCTATAATTCACCCCTCCACTTT
TRBV28	TRBJ2-3	TRBD1	.	15	CASTLGGKLTDTQYF	TGTGCCAGCACCCTAGGGGGCAAACTCACAGATACGCAGTATTTT
TRBV5-1	TRBJ1-1	TRBD1	.	14	CASSSQGALTEAFF	TGCGCCAGCAGCTCGCAGGGGGCTCTCACTGAAGCTTTCTTT
TRBV28	TRBJ1-6	TRBD1	.	13	CASRGQGLSPLHF	TGTGCCAGCAGGGGACAGGGTCTTTCACCCCTCCACTTT
TRBV7-3	TRBJ1-1	.	.	15	CASSLTEVTGTEAFF	TGTGCCAGCAGCTTAACTGAGGTCACGGGGACTGAAGCTTTCTTT
TRBV28	TRBJ1-1	.	.	15	CASNPKRGMALEAFF	TGTGCCAGCAATCCTAAAAGGGGGATGGCCCTTGAAGCTTTCTTT
TRBV2	TRBJ2-1	.	.	15	CASSEDGGPYNEQFF	TGTGCCAGCAGTGAGGACGGCGGGCCCTACAATGAGCAGTTCTTC
TRBV29-1	TRBJ1-3	TRBD1	.	11	CSVEKGGTVTF	TGCAGCGTTGAAAAGGGTGGGACAGTGACGTTT
TRBV14	TRBJ2-7	TRBD1	.	14	CASSLWTGDPGVYF	TGTGCCAGCAGCCTGTGGACAGGGGATCCTGGGGTGTACTTC
TRBV6-5	TRBJ1-5	TRBD1	.	15	CASNLDRGFNQPQHF	TGTGCCAGCAATTTGGACAGGGGATTCAATCAGCCCCAGCATTTT
TRBV7-2	TRBJ2-1	.	.	13	CASSWTAYNEQFF	TGTGCCAGCAGCTGGACAGCGTACAATGAGCAGTTCTTC
TRBV3-1/TRBV3-2	TRBJ2-7	.	once	14	CASSSRGGFFEQYF	TGTGCCAGCAGCTCCAGGGGCGGTTTCTTCGAGCAGTACTTC
TRBV18	TRBJ2-6	TRBD2	.	17	CASSPGGTSSGANVLTF	TGTGCCAGCTCACCCGGGGGGACTTCTTCTGGGGCCAACGTCCTGACTTTC
TRBV9	TRBJ1-5	TRBD1	.	15	CASSEGASSNQPQHF	TGTGCCAGCAGCGAGGGGGCTTCTAGCAATCAGCCCCAGCATTTT
TRBV5-1	TRBJ2-3	.	.	16	CASSLGIPGGTDTQYF	TGCGCCAGCAGCTTGGGGATCCCGGGGGGCACAGATACGCAGTATTTT
TRBV5-1	TRBJ1-4	TRBD1	.	15	CASSLGGQPNEKLFF	TGCGCCAGCAGCTTGGGGGGACAGCCCAATGAAAAACTGTTTTTT
TRBV18	TRBJ1-1	TRBD1	.	16	CASSPLQGPMNTEAFF	TGTGCCAGCTCACCACTACAGGGGCCCATGAACACTGAAGCTTTCTTT
TRBV7-3	TRBJ2-5	TRBD2	.	14	CASSLAGGSETQYF	TGTGCCAGCAGCTTAGCGGGGGGGTCCGAGACCCAGTACTTC
TRBV28	TRBJ1-6	.	.	13	CASSLNLGGLGDF	TGTGCCAGCAGTTTAAATCTAGGCGGTCTGGGTGACTTT
TRBV5-1	TRBJ1-2	TRBD1	.	14	CASSGGTGVFVYTF	TGCGCCAGCAGCGGCGGGACAGGGGTGTTTGTCTACACCTTC
TRBV5-5	TRBJ1-2	.	.	11	CASSLGAGYTF	TGTGCCAGCAGCTTGGGCGCGGGCTACACCTTC
TRBV6-5	TRBJ1-2	.	.	12	CASSPGAAGYTF	TGTGCCAGCAGCCCAGGGGCGGCTGGCTACACCTTC
TRBV11-3	TRBJ2-1	.	.	14	CASSFGDKYNEQFF	TGTGCCAGCAGCTTTGGCGACAAATACAATGAGCAGTTCTTC
TRBV5-1	TRBJ2-5	TRBD1	.	17	CASSLAGSGTAQETQYF	TGCGCCAGCAGCTTGGCTGGATCCGGGACAGCTCAAGAGACCCAGTACTTC
TRBV28	TRBJ2-5	TRBD2	.	17	CASSPGFLAGGRETQYF	TGTGCCAGCAGCCCGGGTTTTCTAGCGGGGGGCCGGGAGACCCAGTACTTC
TRBV7-2	TRBJ1-2	.	.	16	CASSLVGGLGKDGYTF	TGTGCCAGCAGCTTAGTCGGGGGGCTGGGGAAGGATGGCTACACCTTC
TRBV28	TRBJ1-4	.	.	16	CASTTAGRKKTEKLFF	TGTGCCAGCACCACCGCGGGGCGCAAGAAGACTGAAAAACTGTTTTTT
TRBV12-3/TRBV12-4	TRBJ1-1	.	.	13	CASILGRNTEAFF	TGTGCCAGCATCCTGGGGCGGAACACTGAAGCTTTCTTT
TRBV18	TRBJ1-2	TRBD1	.	14	CASSPPGQGFGYTF	TGTGCCAGCTCACCACCGGGACAGGGGTTTGGCTACACCTTC
TRBV19	TRBJ1-6	TRBD1	.	16	CASRLTGAVTNSPLHF	TGTGCCAGTCGCTTAACAGGGGCCGTAACTAATTCACCCCTCCACTTT
TRBV4-1	TRBJ1-2	TRBD1	.	16	CASSTRTGGLNYGYTF	TGCGCCAGCAGCACCCGGACAGGGGGCCTCAACTATGGCTACACCTTC
TRBV30	TRBJ1-2	.	few	14	CAWSVPGQFYGYTF	TGTGCCTGGAGTGTACCTGGACAGTTCTATGGCTACACCTTC
TRBV27	TRBJ2-7	.	many	13	CASSLSGSYEQYF	TGTGCCAGCAGTTTATCAGGGAGCTACGAGCAGTACTTC
TRBV6-2/TRBV6-3	TRBJ1-5	TRBD1	.	12	CASSLGGQPQHF	TGTGCCAGCAGCCTAGGGGGCCAGCCCCAGCATTTT
TRBV25-1	TRBJ1-1	TRBD1	.	16	CASSPYRDRVFTEAFF	TGTGCCAGCAGCCCGTACCGGGACAGGGTTTTCACTGAAGCTTTCTTT
TRBV5-4	TRBJ1-3	.	.	17	CASSWARGTSSGNTIYF	TGTGCCAGCAGCTGGGCCCGGGGGACGAGCTCTGGAAACACCATATATTTT
TRBV27	TRBJ2-1	.	.	16	CASSKTSVRLGGEQFF	TGTGCCAGCAGTAAAACTAGCGTCCGTTTGGGGGGCGAGCAGTTCTTC
TRBV7-3	TRBJ2-1	TRBD1	.	15	CASSTAGTGKNEQFF	TGTGCCAGCAGCACCGCCGGGACAGGCAAGAATGAGCAGTTCTTC
TRBV18	TRBJ1-5	.	once	14	CASSPNRQGQPQHF	TGTGCCAGCTCACCAAACCGGCAGGGTCAGCCCCAGCATTTT
TRBV28	TRBJ1-5	.	.	14	CASSSAGGGQPQHF	TGTGCCAGCAGTTCCGCGGGGGGAGGTCAGCCCCAGCATTTT
TRBV2	TRBJ2-1	.	.	13	CASSEVGGHEQFF	TGTGCCAGCAGTGAGGTAGGGGGTCATGAGCAGTTCTTC